Listed below are T cell receptor beta chains from one sample, sequenced in a study of shared clonotypes between healthy human individuals. Clones were read by immunoSEQ multiplex PCR, and TCRdb kept only the in-frame ones, dropping some. This repertoire shows millions of clones, 90% to 95% found once; its top ten account for about 0.13%. The specimen sequenced was naive CD4+ T cells sorted from blood. These receptor sequences come from a man in his late teens or twenties in good health. Both conserved end residues are part of each CDR3. A D gene is named only where the DNA matches it firmly. The size field is filled for only some rows; it gives once, few, many or a size class.

d_call j_call v_call clone_size cdr3_aa cdr3_nt
TRBD1 TRBJ1-6 TRBV10-3 NA CATYLGTGDSPLHF TGTGCCACCTATTTGGGGACAGGGGATTCACCCCTCCACTTT
NA TRBJ2-1 TRBV6-5 NA CASSYGQNNEQFF TGTGCCAGCAGTTACGGTCAGAACAATGAGCAGTTCTTC
NA TRBJ1-1 TRBV11-2 NA CASSPRQENTEAFF TGTGCCAGCAGCCCTAGACAGGAGAACACTGAAGCTTTCTTT
TRBD1 TRBJ1-6 TRBV27 NA CASSSRTGAESPLHF TGTGCCAGCAGTTCCCGGACAGGGGCGGAATCACCCCTCCACTTT
TRBD2 TRBJ2-3 TRBV10-3 NA CATGLVHTDTQYF TGTGCCACTGGACTAGTCCATACAGATACGCAGTATTTT
NA TRBJ1-6 TRBV30 NA CAWRESGVSSPLHF TGTGCCTGGAGGGAGTCAGGGGTTTCCTCACCCCTCCACTTT
TRBD2 TRBJ2-1 TRBV13 NA CASRRIAGGRDNEQFF TGTGCCAGCAGACGGATAGCGGGAGGTCGCGACAATGAGCAGTTCTTC
NA TRBJ1-1 TRBV19 NA CASSIDRTVTEAFF TGTGCCAGTAGTATAGATCGGACAGTCACTGAAGCTTTCTTT
NA TRBJ2-1 TRBV7-2 NA CASSLAGDSSYNEQFF TGTGCCAGCAGCTTAGCCGGAGATAGCTCCTACAATGAGCAGTTCTTC
TRBD1 TRBJ2-5 TRBV5-1 NA CASSLEQGARETQYF TGCGCCAGCAGCTTGGAGCAGGGGGCGCGAGAGACCCAGTACTTC
NA TRBJ2-2 TRBV29-1 NA CSVGGAGELFF TGCAGCGTTGGAGGGGCCGGGGAGCTGTTTTTT
TRBD2 TRBJ2-3 TRBV10-3 NA CAASGRSDTQYF TGTGCGGCTAGCGGGAGATCAGATACGCAGTATTTT
TRBD1 TRBJ1-1 TRBV10-3 NA CAINQGGALTEAFF TGTGCCATCAACCAGGGGGGAGCCCTCACTGAAGCTTTCTTT
NA TRBJ2-3 TRBV5-1 NA CASSSTPTARGTDTQYF TGCGCCAGCAGCTCGACCCCCACGGCCAGGGGCACAGATACGCAGTATTTT
NA TRBJ1-1 TRBV6-5 NA CASSYRRITNTEAFF TGTGCCAGCAGTTACAGGAGGATCACGAACACTGAAGCTTTCTTT
TRBD2 TRBJ2-5 TRBV5-6 NA CASSLRLAGQETQYF TGTGCCAGCAGCTTGAGGCTAGCGGGCCAAGAGACCCAGTACTTC
NA TRBJ1-2 TRBV13 few CASGEGYGYTF TGTGCCAGCGGTGAGGGCTATGGCTACACCTTC
TRBD1 TRBJ1-2 TRBV7-9 NA CASSLAGGGSYGYTF TGTGCCAGCAGCTTAGCAGGGGGCGGGTCCTATGGCTACACCTTC
NA TRBJ2-5 TRBV9 NA CASSPTHAGTPETQYF TGTGCCAGCAGCCCAACTCACGCGGGGACCCCGGAGACCCAGTACTTC
NA TRBJ1-2 TRBV11-2 NA CASSLVANYGYTF TGTGCCAGCAGCTTAGTGGCCAACTATGGCTACACCTTC
NA TRBJ1-5 TRBV6-5 NA CASSRGGTSNQPQHF TGTGCCAGCAGTCGCGGGGGTACTAGCAATCAGCCCCAGCATTTT
TRBD2 TRBJ2-7 TRBV27 NA CASSPRTSGKIYEQYF TGTGCCAGCAGTCCTCGGACTAGCGGGAAAATCTACGAGCAGTACTTC
NA TRBJ2-7 TRBV9 NA CASSVDGGPYEQYF TGTGCCAGCAGCGTAGACGGGGGACCCTACGAGCAGTACTTC
TRBD1 TRBJ1-6 TRBV11-2 NA CASSGRQGNSPLHF TGTGCCAGCAGCGGGAGACAGGGTAATTCACCCCTCCACTTT
TRBD2 TRBJ2-5 TRBV4-3 once CASSQGPSGKFQETQYF TGCGCCAGCAGCCAAGGGCCCAGCGGGAAATTCCAAGAGACCCAGTACTTC
NA TRBJ2-3 TRBV18 NA CASSPPNYASAKDTQYF TGTGCCAGCTCACCACCGAACTACGCTAGCGCGAAAGATACGCAGTATTTT
NA TRBJ2-5 TRBV7-2 NA CASSKMVGPDTGWGTQYF TGTGCCAGCAGCAAGATGGTGGGACCGGACACGGGATGGGGGACCCAGTACTTC